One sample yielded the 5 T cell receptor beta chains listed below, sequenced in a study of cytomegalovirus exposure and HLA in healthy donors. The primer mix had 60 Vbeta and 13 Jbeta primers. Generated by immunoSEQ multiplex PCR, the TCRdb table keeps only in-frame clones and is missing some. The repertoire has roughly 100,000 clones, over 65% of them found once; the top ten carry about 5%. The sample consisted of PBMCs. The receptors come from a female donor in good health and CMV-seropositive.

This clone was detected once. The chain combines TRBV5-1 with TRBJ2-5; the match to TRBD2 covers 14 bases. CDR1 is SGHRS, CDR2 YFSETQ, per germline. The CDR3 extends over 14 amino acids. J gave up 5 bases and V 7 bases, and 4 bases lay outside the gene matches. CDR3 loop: CASSTSGGAETQYF. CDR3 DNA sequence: TGCGCCAGCTCGACTAGCGGGGGGGCTGAGACCCAGTACTTC. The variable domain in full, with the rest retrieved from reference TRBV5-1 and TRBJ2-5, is KAGVTQTPRYLIKTRGQQVTLSCSPISGHRSVSWYQQTPGQGLQFLFEYFSETQRNKGNFPGRFSGRQFSNSRSEMNVSTLELGDSALYLCASSTSGGAETQYFGPGTRLLVL.

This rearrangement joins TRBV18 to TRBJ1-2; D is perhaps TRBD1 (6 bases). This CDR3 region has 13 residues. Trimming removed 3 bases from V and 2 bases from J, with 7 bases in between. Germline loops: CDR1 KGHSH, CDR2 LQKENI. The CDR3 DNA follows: TGTGCCAGCTCACCCACAGGGAACTATGGCTACACCTTC. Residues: CASSPTGNYGYTF.

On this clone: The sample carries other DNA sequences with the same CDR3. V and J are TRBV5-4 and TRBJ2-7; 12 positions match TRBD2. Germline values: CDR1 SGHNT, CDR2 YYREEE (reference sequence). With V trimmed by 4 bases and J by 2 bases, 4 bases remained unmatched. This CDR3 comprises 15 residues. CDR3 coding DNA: TGTGCCAGCAGCCAACGGACTAGCGGGGCCTACGAGCAGTACTTC. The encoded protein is CASSQRTSGAYEQYF.

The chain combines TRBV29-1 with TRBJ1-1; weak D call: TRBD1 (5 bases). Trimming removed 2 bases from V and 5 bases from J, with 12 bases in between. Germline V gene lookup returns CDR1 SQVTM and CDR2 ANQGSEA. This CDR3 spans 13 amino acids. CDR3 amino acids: CSVERGGETEAFF. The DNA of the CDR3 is TGCAGCGTTGAAAGGGGAGGGGAGACTGAAGCTTTCTTT.

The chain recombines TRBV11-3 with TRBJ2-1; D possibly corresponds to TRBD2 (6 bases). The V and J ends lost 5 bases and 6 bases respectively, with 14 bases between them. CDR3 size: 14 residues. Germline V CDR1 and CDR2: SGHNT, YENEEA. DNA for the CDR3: TGTGCCAGCAGCGCCCGGGACTCAGGCAATGAGCAGTTCTTC. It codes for CASSARDSGNEQFF.